These T cell receptor beta chains were read from a single sample in a study of cytomegalovirus exposure and HLA in healthy donors. Method: immunoSEQ multiplex PCR; TCRdb's copy keeps in-frame clones and lacks some. The sample lists more than 85,000 clones; roughly 92% were seen once. Sequenced material: PBMCs. The receptors here all came from a woman aged 25 to 39 in good health and CMV-seropositive. The CDR3 runs from the conserved cysteine through the conserved F or W. A D gene is named only where the DNA matches it firmly. Only some rows state a clone size, as once, few, many or a class for expanded clones.

d_gene,j_gene,abundance,v_gene,len,CDR3nt,CDR3aa
-,TRBJ2-3,-,TRBV9,15,TGTGCCAGCAGCGTAGAGTCCGGTAACACAGATACGCAGTATTTT,CASSVESGNTDTQYF
-,TRBJ2-1,-,TRBV27,14,TGTGCCAGCGGATTCCTCAGGGCACCCAATGAGCAGTTCTTC,CASGFLRAPNEQFF
-,TRBJ2-1,-,TRBV5-1,14,TGCGCCAGCAGCTGGGGGGAACTAGCAACTGAGCAGTTCTTC,CASSWGELATEQFF
-,TRBJ2-3,few,TRBV5-4,14,TGTGCCAGCAGCCCGAGGGCGGGCACAGATACGCAGTATTTT,CASSPRAGTDTQYF
-,TRBJ2-4,-,TRBV4-2,14,TGTGCCAGCAGCCAAGTACAGAACAAAAACATTCAGTACTTC,CASSQVQNKNIQYF
TRBD2,TRBJ2-1,-,TRBV11-3,14,TGTGCCAGCAGCTCAAGACTAGCCCCCAATGAGCAGTTCTTC,CASSSRLAPNEQFF
TRBD1,TRBJ2-1,-,TRBV5-6,13,TGTGCCAGCAGTTATGACAGGGAGAGTGAGCAGTTCTTC,CASSYDRESEQFF
TRBD1,TRBJ1-2,once,TRBV28,15,TGTGCCAGCAGTTTATTGGAACAGGGGGCGCGTGGCTACACCTTC,CASSLLEQGARGYTF
TRBD1,TRBJ1-2,-,TRBV29-1,14,TGCAGCGGGGGTGGACAGGGGGCTAACTATGGCTACACCTTC,CSGGGQGANYGYTF
TRBD1,TRBJ2-3,-,TRBV7-9,15,TGTGCCAGCAGCTTAGGGGACAGGGGGTCAGATACGCAGTATTTT,CASSLGDRGSDTQYF
-,TRBJ2-3,-,TRBV5-1,18,TGCGCCAGCAGCTTGGATCTTGTGGGAACAGGGGAGGCAGATACGCAGTATTTT,CASSLDLVGTGEADTQYF
-,TRBJ2-7,-,TRBV13,15,TGTGCCAGCAGCTTAGAGAACCTCTACCCCTACGAGCAGTACTTC,CASSLENLYPYEQYF
TRBD2,TRBJ2-7,-,TRBV9,13,TGTGCCAGCAGCGGGGAGGGAGCCTACGAGCAGTACTTC,CASSGEGAYEQYF
-,TRBJ2-2,-,TRBV9,17,TGTGCCAGCAGCGTAGTGCCACAGCTTTGGAACACCGGGGAGCTGTTTTTT,CASSVVPQLWNTGELFF
TRBD2,TRBJ2-3,-,TRBV5-1,15,TGCGCCAGCAGCCGACTAGCGGGATCTACAGATACGCAGTATTTT,CASSRLAGSTDTQYF
-,TRBJ1-1,-,TRBV4-3,16,TGCGCCAGCAGCCAAGCTAGGGGGTCCTTGAACACTGAAGCTTTCTTT,CASSQARGSLNTEAFF
TRBD2,TRBJ2-3,-,TRBV9,15,TGTGCCAGCAGTGCTAGAGCGGGGGGCACAGATACGCAGTATTTT,CASSARAGGTDTQYF
TRBD1,TRBJ1-5,-,TRBV28,14,TGTGCCAGCAGTTTCCTCGGACAGGCAAGGCCCCAGCATTTT,CASSFLGQARPQHF
-,TRBJ1-2,few,TRBV28,13,TGTGCCAGCAGTTTCCACAACCGAAATGGCTACACCTTC,CASSFHNRNGYTF
-,TRBJ2-7,-,TRBV11-1,15,TGTGCCAGCAGCACTAGGGGGGGACTCTTCTACGAGCAGTACTTC,CASSTRGGLFYEQYF
-,TRBJ1-1,-,TRBV7-9,13,TGTGCCAGCAGGGCAGGGGATAGCACTGAAGCTTTCTTT,CASRAGDSTEAFF
TRBD2,TRBJ2-1,-,TRBV7-9,18,TGTGCCAGCAGCTTCATAAGAGGCGGGCGGGAGGGCCGCAATGAGCAGTTCTTC,CASSFIRGGREGRNEQFF
-,TRBJ1-2,few,TRBV25-1,14,TGTGCCAGCAGTGATTCGCCAGGGAACTATGGCTACACCTTC,CASSDSPGNYGYTF
-,TRBJ2-1,-,TRBV5-8,12,TGTGCCAGCAGCTTCGGGCGGGTTGGCGGGTTCTTC,CASSFGRVGGFF
-,TRBJ2-7,-,TRBV7-8,13,TGTGCCAGCAGCACCAGAATTCCTCGCGAGCAGTACTTC,CASSTRIPREQYF
TRBD2,TRBJ2-7,-,TRBV7-2,15,TGTGCCAGCAGCTTAATTAGCGGGAGTCCTTACGAGCAGTACTTC,CASSLISGSPYEQYF
-,TRBJ2-2,-,TRBV27,18,TGTGCCAGCAGTTACAGGGCCTCTCAAACCCTCAACACCGGGGAGCTGTTTTTT,CASSYRASQTLNTGELFF
-,TRBJ1-5,-,TRBV6-1,14,TGTGCCAGCAGGATTCGGGGGGACAATCAGCCCCAGCATTTT,CASRIRGDNQPQHF
-,TRBJ2-5,-,TRBV7-9,13,TGTGCCAGCAGCTTAGATCTCGGAGAGACCCAGTACTTC,CASSLDLGETQYF
TRBD1,TRBJ2-7,-,TRBV19,15,TGTGCCAGTAGTATCCAGGGGGCGAGGCTATCCGAGCAGTACTTC,CASSIQGARLSEQYF
TRBD1,TRBJ2-7,-,TRBV7-6,16,TGTGCCAGCAGCTTAATTGGGACAGAGCCCTCCTACGAGCAGTACTTC,CASSLIGTEPSYEQYF
-,TRBJ2-1,-,TRBV5-1,17,TGCGCCAGCAGCTCCGGACTTAGTATTCTCTCCTACAATGAGCAGTTCTTC,CASSSGLSILSYNEQFF